The rows below give T cell receptor beta chains drawn from one sample of a study of CD8 T cells in ankylosing spondylitis. Via MiXCR, TCRdb re-called the 5' RACE reads, giving one row per CDR3 protein. This sample has approximately 540,000 distinct CDR3 sequences; over 9.5% occur once, and the top ten carry over 6.5%. Specimen: blood, either unsorted or a sorted T cell fraction (not recorded which). The receptors originated from a male donor with ankylosing spondylitis. The CDR3 runs from the conserved cysteine through the conserved F or W. A D gene is named only where the DNA matches it firmly. Expanded clones get a size class; other rows say once, few or many, or leave the size out.

j_call cdr3_length v_call d_call clone_size cdr3_nt cdr3_aa
TRBJ2-3 15 TRBV5-1 NA many TGCGCCAGCAGCTCCCGGGACACAAACACAGATACGCAGTATTTT CASSSRDTNTDTQYF
TRBJ1-1 14 TRBV7-9 NA many TGTGCCAGCAGCTTTCTGGGGTCAACGTCTGAAGCTTTCTTT CASSFLGSTSEAFF
TRBJ2-2 17 TRBV4-2 TRBD1 few TGTGCCAGCAGCACCCCGGACAGGGGGCTATTCACCGGGGAGCTGTTTTTT CASSTPDRGLFTGELFF
TRBJ2-2 15 TRBV30 NA NA TGTGCCTGGAGTGTTCTCTGGGAGAACACCGGGGAGCTGTTTTTT CAWSVLWENTGELFF
TRBJ2-1 15 TRBV7-2 TRBD2 few TGTGCCAGCAGCGTACCGGGACTAGCGATAAATGAGCAGTTCTTC CASSVPGLAINEQFF
TRBJ2-7 14 TRBV20-1 TRBD2 NA TGCAGTGCTCTCCCCGGGACTAGCGGACACGAGCAGTACTTC CSALPGTSGHEQYF
TRBJ2-1 16 TRBV27 NA few TGTGCCAGCAGTTTACTTTTAGGGAGCTCCTACAATGAGCAGTTCTTC CASSLLLGSSYNEQFF
TRBJ1-1 16 TRBV6-1 NA many TGTGCCAGCAGTGGTCCCGCGAGGCCGGATCCCTTCGAAGCTTTCTTT CASSGPARPDPFEAFF
TRBJ2-3 15 TRBV2 TRBD1 few TGTGCCAGCAGGAAGACAGGGGGCCTCACAGATACGCAGTATTTT CASRKTGGLTDTQYF
TRBJ2-3 14 TRBV20-1 NA NA TGCAGTGCTAGTGTGCTAGGGTTTGCAGATACGCAGTATTTT CSASVLGFADTQYF
TRBJ1-2 14 TRBV7-2 NA few TGTGCCAGCAGCTTAGGGTTAGGAGGCTATGGCTACACCTTC CASSLGLGGYGYTF
TRBJ2-5 14 TRBV14 NA few TGTGCCAGCAGCCTCGGTTCGGCCCCAGGGACCCAGTACTTC CASSLGSAPGTQYF
TRBJ1-6 15 TRBV18 TRBD1 NA TGTGCCAGCTCACCGCGCGGGACAGTTAATTCACCCCTCCACTTT CASSPRGTVNSPLHF
TRBJ2-1 16 TRBV5-1 TRBD1 NA TGCGCCAGCGCCCCCCTGACAGGGCAAGCGAACAATGAGCAGTTCTTC CASAPLTGQANNEQFF
TRBJ2-3 14 TRBV6-1 NA few TGTGCCACCCGGAGTGGTCTGGGGGGAGATACGCAGTATTTT CATRSGLGGDTQYF
TRBJ2-3 14 TRBV20-1 NA NA TGCAGTGCTCCCCCGCTAGCCCTCACAGATACGCAGTATTTT CSAPPLALTDTQYF
TRBJ1-1 15 TRBV5-1 NA many TGCGCCAGCAGCTTGTACGGCAGGACGGACACTGAAGCTTTCTTT CASSLYGRTDTEAFF
TRBJ1-2 14 TRBV7-2 TRBD1 few TGTGCCAGCAGCTTAAGCCAGGGGGCAAACGGCTACACCTTC CASSLSQGANGYTF
TRBJ1-1 15 TRBV5-1 NA NA TGCGCCAGCAGCTTGACGGGGGATGTTGTCACTGAAGCTTTCTTT CASSLTGDVVTEAFF
TRBJ2-1 17 TRBV7-7 TRBD2 few TGTGCCAGCAGCTTACCTTTTGAACTAGCGGGAGTCAATGAGCAGTTCTTC CASSLPFELAGVNEQFF
TRBJ2-5 15 TRBV5-1 NA NA TGCGCCAGCAATCTGGACACCGCTGTCCAAGAGACCCAGTACTTC CASNLDTAVQETQYF
TRBJ2-3 13 TRBV29-1 NA NA TGCAGCGTGAGGCGGGTCCTCGAATATACGCAGTATTTT CSVRRVLEYTQYF
TRBJ2-2 14 TRBV10-3 TRBD2 NA TGTGCCATCAGTGGGACTAGCGTAAGCGGGGAGCTGTTTTTT CAISGTSVSGELFF
TRBJ2-1 16 TRBV5-1 NA many TGCGCCAGCAGCTTTCTAGAGCGAGGCTCCTACAATGAGCAGTTCTTC CASSFLERGSYNEQFF
TRBJ2-1 15 TRBV20-1 TRBD2 few TGCAGTGCTAGAGCTGAGCGGGAGGGCTACAATGAGCAGTTCTTC CSARAEREGYNEQFF
TRBJ2-5 15 TRBV20-1 NA many TGCAGTGCTAGAGATCCTAAGGGGGGAGGAGAGACCCAGTACTTC CSARDPKGGGETQYF
TRBJ2-2 13 TRBV5-4 NA few TGTGCCAGCAGCATCATGGACACCGGGGAGCTGTTTTTT CASSIMDTGELFF
TRBJ1-5 15 TRBV12-3/TRBV12-4 TRBD1 NA TGTGCCAGCAGTTCCGCTCAGGGGGGGTGGCAGCCCCAGCATTTT CASSSAQGGWQPQHF
TRBJ2-1 14 TRBV7-9 NA few TGTGCCAGCAGCTATCAGGACTTATACAATGAGCAGTTCTTC CASSYQDLYNEQFF